One and the same sample provided the 5 T cell receptor beta chains below, sequenced in a study of T cell repertoires in cytomegalovirus infection. MiXCR was run by TCRdb on the reads, yielding one entry per CDR3 protein. The table lists about 55,000 distinct CDR3 sequences, around 20% of them singletons. Their antigen targets remain unknown. This sample comprised CD8+ T cells from cultured PBMCs, obtained from culture after CMV antigen stimulation. These receptors originate from a human donor in good health (CMV status not recorded). Some clones in this sample may be carry-over from other donors' samples.

This clonotype appeared many times. This sequence joins TRBV7-9 and TRBJ1-5; D is unresolved. V was trimmed by 5 bases and J by 3 bases, leaving 11 bases between them. Germline assignment: CDR1 SEHNR and CDR2 FQNEAQ (reference sequence). The CDR3 runs to 14 residues. CDR3 sequence (DNA): TGTGCCAGCAGCCCACCGGGATTCAATCAGCCCCAGCATTTT. The encoded protein is CASSPPGFNQPQHF.

V usage is TRBV12-3 or TRBV12-4 and J usage is TRBJ2-5, with D possibly matching TRBD1 (5 bases). Trimming pared 7 bases from V and 5 bases from J, leaving 5 bases between. The CDR3 has 10 residues. CDR3 nucleotides: TGTGCCAGCAAGGGGGAGACCCAGTACTTC. Protein: CASKGETQYF.

This sequence joins TRBV11-2 and TRBJ2-1, with D unresolved. Per germline, CDR1 SGHAT and CDR2 FQNNGV. The length of the CDR3 is 16 residues. The V end lost 1 base, the J end lost 4 bases, and 14 bases lay between the germline ends. The CDR3 DNA is TGTGCCAGCAGCTTAGCTATAGGTTTGTCATACAATGAGCAGTTCTTC. Amino acid sequence: CASSLAIGLSYNEQFF.

This clonotype has at least ten counts. The V gene is TRBV7-9, the J gene TRBJ2-1, with D unresolved. Germline CDR1 SEHNR, CDR2 FQNEAQ (reference sequence). Trimming took 5 bases from V and 12 from J, leaving 20 bases between them. The CDR3 length is 14 residues. This CDR3 reads CASSPESESYSQFF. CDR3 DNA: TGTGCCAGCAGCCCCGAATCGGAATCGTATTCGCAGTTCTTC.

This clonotype turned up a few times. V gene TRBV12-3 or TRBV12-4 combines with J gene TRBJ1-1; the D gene is possibly TRBD1 (6 bases). CDR3 length: 14 residues. The germline V and J ends were trimmed by 6 bases and 2 bases, with 13 bases remaining between them. CDR3 bases: TGTGCCAGCAGACCGTACAGGGAAAACACTGAAGCTTTCTTT. Amino acids: CASRPYRENTEAFF.